These 23 T cell receptor beta chains were sequenced from one sample in a study of cytomegalovirus exposure and HLA in healthy donors (TCRdb year 2017). The method behind the library was the immunoSEQ multiplex PCR assay. For the multiplex PCR, a mixture combining 60 forward primers for TCR Vbeta segments and 13 reverse primers for TCR Jbeta segments was used. As stored in TCRdb, this immuneACCESS dataset retains in-frame rearrangements with V and J assigned. A fraction of the clones does not appear; measured against another copy, unresolved V genes explain less than half of the discrepancy, and the remainder lacks a known reason. In this sample the table shows about 200,000 clones, 70% to 80% of which occur a single time. Roughly 16% of the sample comes from the top ten. Material: PBMCs. These receptor sequences come from a man aged 40-55 years in good health and CMV-seronegative.

V gene TRBV9 combines with J gene TRBJ2-5, with 13 bases that match TRBD2. The CDR3 length is 17 residues. CDR1 is SGDLS, CDR2 YYNGEE, per germline. Unmatched junction bases numbered 10, after V lost 3 bases and J lost 5 bases. The CDR3 is CASSGRTSGRRLETQYF. The CDR3, as DNA: TGTGCCAGCAGCGGACGGACTAGCGGGAGACGGCTGGAGACCCAGTACTTC.

The chain is built from TRBV5-1 and TRBJ2-5; 10 bases are shared with TRBD1. V shed 4 bases, J shed 11 bases, and the junction held 14 bases outside the gene matches. The CDR3 has 15 amino acids. Germline V gene sequence: CDR1 SGHRS, CDR2 YFSETQ. The CDR3 loop is CASSARGTGVGEQYF. For the CDR3, the DNA is TGCGCCAGCAGCGCCCGCGGGACAGGGGTGGGGGAGCAGTACTTC.

The chain employs TRBV9 and TRBJ1-5, with D tentatively TRBD1 (6 bases). V was trimmed by 2 bases and J by 2 bases, leaving 11 bases between them. CDR1 is SGDLS and CDR2 is YYNGEE in the germline V gene. The CDR3 is 15 residues long. The CDR3 sequence: CASSVGDTGNQPQHF. The CDR3 DNA follows: TGTGCCAGCAGCGTCGGGGACACGGGCAATCAGCCCCAGCATTTT.

J is TRBJ2-6 and V is TRBV30, with a possible D match to TRBD1 (5 bases). Trimming stripped 0 bases from V and 2 bases from J, with 8 bases between. From germline, CDR1 is GTSNPN and CDR2 SVGIG (reference sequence). This CDR3 is 15 amino acids long. The CDR3 nucleotides read TGTGCCTGGAGTGTAGGGGTGGCTGGGGCCAACGTCCTGACTTTC. Encoded protein: CAWSVGVAGANVLTF.

The chain has TRBV5-1 and TRBJ2-1; TRBD1 matches 10 bases. Trimming at V came to 4 bases and at J to 3 bases, leaving 7 bases not matched to a gene. This CDR3 contains 16 residues. Germline CDR1 reads SGHRS; CDR2 reads YFSETQ. The CDR3 coding sequence is TGCGCCAGCAGCCTCCGGGGACAGGGGAACTACAATGAGCAGTTCTTC. This sequence encodes CASSLRGQGNYNEQFF.

The chain combines TRBV5-6 with TRBJ1-1; D not certain. The germline V gene encodes CDR1 SGHDT and CDR2 YYEEEE. This CDR3 is built from 15 residues. The ends were cut back, 4 bases at V and 7 bases at J, with 20 bases in the middle. Written as DNA, the CDR3 is TGTGCCAGCAGCCCGAGGACTTATTGGGGTTATGAAGCTTTCTTT. It specifies CASSPRTYWGYEAFF.

J is TRBJ2-7 and V is TRBV28; 9 nucleotides agree with TRBD1. The V segment lost 4 bases and the J segment 12 bases; nucleotides outside the gene matches: 10. The CDR3 has 13 amino acids. Germline CDR1 and CDR2: MDHEN and SYDVKM. The CDR3 loop reads CASSWRTGERPYF. For the CDR3, the DNA is TGTGCCAGCAGTTGGCGGACAGGGGAGCGTCCGTACTTC.

CDR3 nucleotide sequence: TGTGCCAGCAGCCGACGACAGGGGGCGACCTATAATTCACCCCTCCACTTT. Amino acids: CASSRRQGATYNSPLHF. This rearrangement joins TRBV5-6 to TRBJ1-6; 10 bases line up with TRBD1. The CDR3 has 17 residues. V shed 4 bases, J shed 2 bases, and the junction held 6 bases outside the gene matches. The germline V gene encodes CDR1 SGHDT and CDR2 YYEEEE. Using reference TRBV5-6 and TRBJ1-6 for the parts outside the CDR3, the full variable domain is DAGVTQSPTHLIKTRGQQVTLRCSPKSGHDTVSWYQQALGQGPQFIFQYYEEEERQRGNFPDRFSGHQFPNYSSELNVNALLLGDSALYLCASSRRQGATYNSPLHFGNGTRLTVT.

A single count supports this clone. This sequence joins TRBV7-7 and TRBJ2-5; 10 nucleotides agree with TRBD2. Germline V CDR1 and CDR2: SSHAT, FNYEAQ (reference sequence). J gave up 5 bases and V 5 bases, and 11 bases lay outside the gene matches. The CDR3 is made up of 16 amino acids. The CDR3: CASSLTSGTHVETQYF. The CDR3 DNA sequence: TGTGCCAGCAGCCTTACTAGCGGGACCCACGTGGAGACCCAGTACTTC.

V usage is TRBV4-2 and J usage is TRBJ1-2, with 7 bases identical to TRBD1. The CDR3 is 16 residues long. After removal of 4 bases from V and 4 bases from J, the junction contained 12 bases not matched to a gene. Per the germline V gene, CDR1 is LGHNA and CDR2 is YNFKEQ. CDR3 region: CASSRDRAQRVYGYTF. In DNA form, the CDR3 reads TGTGCCAGCAGCCGCGACAGGGCGCAGAGGGTCTATGGCTACACCTTC.

Only a few counts were recorded for this clone. This chain connects TRBV5-6 to TRBJ2-1, with D maybe TRBD2 (7 bases). Germline loops: CDR1 SGHDT, CDR2 YYEEEE. CDR3 length equals 15 residues. Trimming took 3 bases from V and 7 from J, leaving 17 bases between them. In DNA, the CDR3 is TGTGCCAGCAGCTCGCGGGGGCCTAGTGGAAATGAGCAGTTCTTC. Amino acids: CASSSRGPSGNEQFF.

This chain joins TRBV6-1 and TRBJ2-7; the D gene is possibly TRBD2 (6 bases). Germline V gives CDR1 MNHNS, CDR2 SASEGT. Trimming took 2 bases from V and 6 from J, leaving 14 bases between them. The CDR3 is 14 residues long. The CDR3: CASSERGRLGEQYF. The CDR3 DNA is TGTGCCAGCAGTGAACGGGGGAGGTTGGGCGAGCAGTACTTC.

Regarding this clone: Additional DNA sequences in this sample encode the identical CDR3. The CDR3 reads CASSMTSGTGELFF. The CDR3, as DNA: TGTGCCAGTAGTATGACTAGCGGCACCGGGGAGCTGTTTTTT. The chain links TRBV19 to TRBJ2-2; 9 bases fit TRBD2. Germline CDR1 LNHDA, CDR2 SQIVND (reference sequence). The CDR3 has 14 residues. The ends lost 3 bases at V and 4 bases at J; junction bases unmatched: 0.

This clone appeared once. The rearrangement links TRBV7-7 to TRBJ2-7, with TRBD1 matching 9 bases. The CDR3 spans 15 residues. CDR1 is SSHAT, CDR2 FNYEAQ, per germline (reference sequence). Trimming removed 3 bases from V and 0 bases from J; junction bases left unmatched: 3. The CDR3 loop reads CASSLGQGDSYEQYF. CDR3 nucleotides: TGTGCCAGCAGCTTGGGACAGGGTGACTCCTACGAGCAGTACTTC.

V and J are TRBV2 and TRBJ1-6; possibly TRBD1 for D (6 bases). The CDR3 contains 15 residues. The germline CDR1 and CDR2 sequences are SNHLY and FYNNEI. V lost 5 bases and J lost 6, with 14 bases in between. For the CDR3, the DNA is TGTGCCAGCAGTTTGACGGACAGCTCTAATTCACCCCTCCACTTT. Encoded protein: CASSLTDSSNSPLHF.

This chain uses TRBV6-5 with TRBJ2-7; a possible D gene is TRBD1 (7 bases). Germline V gives CDR1 MNHEY, CDR2 SVGAGI. Deletions cut 3 bases from V and 4 bases from J, with 16 bases between. There are 15 residues in the CDR3. The CDR3 is CASSYRETGWYEQYF. The DNA of the CDR3 is TGTGCCAGCAGTTATCGGGAGACAGGGTGGTACGAGCAGTACTTC.

This clone was counted a few times. The J gene is TRBJ2-1, the V gene TRBV7-3; possible D gene TRBD2, 6 bases. Trimming removed 2 bases at V and 3 bases at J, with 14 bases between. Looked up from germline, CDR1 is SGHTA and CDR2 is FQGTGA. This CDR3 region has 16 residues. Here the CDR3 DNA reads TGTGCCAGCAGCTTAGTGTCAACTAGCCTCTACAATGAGCAGTTCTTC. Translation gives CASSLVSTSLYNEQFF.

The chain links TRBV27 to TRBJ1-5; 7 bases line up with TRBD1. Trimming cost V 5 bases and J 6 bases; bases outside gene matches: 10. CDR3 length: 15 residues. CDR1 is MNHEY, CDR2 SMNVEV, per germline (reference sequence). CDR3 coding DNA: TGTGCCAGCAGTGGGAGAGAGGGGGCGAGTCAGCCCCAGCATTTT. It codes for CASSGREGASQPQHF.

The chain employs TRBV4-3 and TRBJ2-1; 7 bases are shared with TRBD2. The V segment lost 3 bases and the J segment 6 bases; nucleotides outside the gene matches: 11. The CDR3 length is 16 residues. Germline CDR1 LGHNA, CDR2 YSLEER. CDR3 DNA: TGCGCCAGCAGCCAGCGTACTAGCGAGCGTGGCAATGAGCAGTTCTTC. This gives the protein CASSQRTSERGNEQFF.

The rearrangement joins TRBV5-4 to TRBJ1-4; D is undetermined. From germline, CDR1 is SGHNT and CDR2 YYREEE (reference sequence). V was shortened by 1 base and J by 2 bases, with 6 bases between the two germline ends. The CDR3 contains 14 residues. The CDR3 nucleotides are TGTGCCAGCAGCTTGCTCGGGACTAATGAAAAACTGTTTTTT. Its translation: CASSLLGTNEKLFF.

CDR3 bases: TGTGCCAGCAGCTCCTCGACAGGGAACGAGCAGTACTTC. Translating gives CASSSSTGNEQYF. This sequence joins TRBV7-3 and TRBJ2-7, with 7 bases identical to TRBD1. Trimming cost V 4 bases and J 5 bases; bases outside gene matches: 5. The CDR3 consists of 13 residues. Germline lookup yields CDR1 SGHTA and CDR2 FQGTGA. Looking up the rest from reference TRBV7-3 and TRBJ2-7 gives the full variable domain: GAGVSQTPSNKVTEKGKYVELRCDPISGHTALYWYRQSLGQGPEFLIYFQGTGAADDSGLPNDRFFAVRPEGSVSTLKIQRTERGDSAVYLCASSSSTGNEQYFGPGTRLTVT.

Concerning this clone itself: The junction does not match germline at one end; this may be a read error. V is TRBV7-9 and J is TRBJ2-7; 7 nucleotides agree with TRBD2. CDR3 size: 15 residues. The germline gives CDR1 SEHNR, CDR2 FQNEAQ (reference sequence). CDR3 in DNA: TGTTCCAGCAGCTTACGGACTAGTCTTAACTACGAGCAGTACTTC. It encodes CSSSLRTSLNYEQYF.

The CDR3 DNA is TGCAGCGTTGAAGATAGTGGAGGGGTCGGCACCGGGGAGCTGTTTTTT. Its translation is CSVEDSGGVGTGELFF. The J gene is TRBJ2-2, the V gene TRBV29-1, with D perhaps matching TRBD2 (6 bases). This CDR3 region has 16 residues. V shed 0 bases and J shed 4 bases, with 15 bases lying between them. Germline CDR1 reads SQVTM; CDR2 reads ANQGSEA.